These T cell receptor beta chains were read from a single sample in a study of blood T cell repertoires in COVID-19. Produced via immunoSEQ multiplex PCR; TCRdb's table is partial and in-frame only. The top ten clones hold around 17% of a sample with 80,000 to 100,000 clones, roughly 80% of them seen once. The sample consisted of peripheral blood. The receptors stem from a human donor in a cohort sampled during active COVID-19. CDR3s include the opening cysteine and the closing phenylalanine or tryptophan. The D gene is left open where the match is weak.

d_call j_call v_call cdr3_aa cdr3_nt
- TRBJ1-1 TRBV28 CASSLAGKGTEAFF TGTGCCAGCAGCCTTGCGGGGAAGGGCACTGAAGCTTTCTTT
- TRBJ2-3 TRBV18 CASLVRDTQYF TGTGCCAGTCTAGTGCGTGATACGCAGTATTTT
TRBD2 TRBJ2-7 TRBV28 CASSFFKPGGYEQYF TGTGCCAGCAGTTTCTTCAAACCGGGAGGATACGAGCAGTACTTC
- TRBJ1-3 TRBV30 CAWSGGHPGNTIYF TGTGCCTGGAGTGGGGGACATCCTGGAAACACCATATATTTT
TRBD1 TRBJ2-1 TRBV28 CASSSIIRDSYNEQFF TGTGCCAGCAGTTCGATAATCCGGGACAGCTACAATGAGCAGTTCTTC
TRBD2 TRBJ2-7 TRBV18 CASSSGTSRYEQYF TGTGCCAGCTCATCCGGGACTAGCAGATACGAGCAGTACTTC
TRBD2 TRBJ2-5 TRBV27 CASSPRLAGETQYF TGTGCCAGCAGTCCCCGACTAGCGGGAGAGACCCAGTACTTC
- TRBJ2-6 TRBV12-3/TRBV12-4 CASTSAGANVLTF TGTGCCAGCACGTCAGCTGGGGCCAACGTCCTGACTTTC
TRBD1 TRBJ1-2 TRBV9 CASSGPGTGVYGYTF TGTGCCAGCAGCGGACCCGGGACAGGGGTTTATGGCTACACCTTC
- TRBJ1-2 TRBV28 CASSSGENYGYTF TGTGCCAGCAGTTCGGGAGAGAACTATGGCTACACCTTC
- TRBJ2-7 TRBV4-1 CASSRAYRYEQYF TGCGCCAGCAGCCGCGCCTATCGTTACGAGCAGTACTTC
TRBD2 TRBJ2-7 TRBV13 CASSRRDYMYEQYF TGTGCCAGCAGCCGCCGGGACTACATGTACGAGCAGTACTTC
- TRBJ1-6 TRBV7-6 CASSLTGPMYNSPLHF TGTGCCAGCAGCTTGACAGGCCCGATGTATAATTCACCCCTCCACTTT
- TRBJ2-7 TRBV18 CASSPTGKPQYF TGTGCCAGCTCACCTACAGGGAAGCCCCAGTACTTC
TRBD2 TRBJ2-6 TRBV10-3 CAISGTSGSIFAGANVLTF TGTGCCATCAGTGGGACTAGCGGGAGTATTTTCGCTGGGGCCAACGTCCTGACTTTC
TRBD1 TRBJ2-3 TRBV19 CASSKPGQGADTQYF TGTGCCAGTAGTAAACCGGGACAGGGTGCAGATACGCAGTATTTT
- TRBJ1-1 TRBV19 CATLPPWGASNTEAFF TGTGCCACCCTCCCTCCTTGGGGCGCGAGTAACACTGAAGCTTTCTTT
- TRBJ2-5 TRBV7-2 CASSGDFQETQYF TGTGCCAGCAGTGGGGACTTCCAAGAGACCCAGTACTTC